This passage covers 20 T cell receptor beta chains from one sample sequenced in a study of blood T cell repertoires in COVID-19. Clones were read by immunoSEQ multiplex PCR, and TCRdb kept only the in-frame ones, dropping some. The profile shows about 190,000 clones, about 88% of them singletons. The sequencing input was peripheral blood. The receptors shown here come from a woman between 40 and 50 years old who had recovered from COVID-19.

The chain joins TRBV14 to TRBJ2-3; 8 bases line up with TRBD2. The CDR3 is made up of 15 amino acids. V was pared by 3 bases and J by 3 bases, with 5 bases of the junction left unmatched. The germline gives CDR1 SGHDN, CDR2 FVKESK. CDR3 loop: CASSHLGRGTDTQYF. DNA for the CDR3: TGTGCCAGCAGCCATCTCGGGAGGGGTACAGATACGCAGTATTTT.

This chain joins TRBV18 and TRBJ2-2; the match to TRBD2 covers 12 bases. Looked up from germline, CDR1 is KGHSH and CDR2 is LQKENI. J lost 0 bases, V lost 3 bases, and 5 bases had no gene match. The CDR3 loop spans 18 amino acids. As DNA, the CDR3 is TGTGCCAGCTCACCTCCCCTAGCGGGAGGGACGAACACCGGGGAGCTGTTTTTT. Its protein product is CASSPPLAGGTNTGELFF.

CDR3 nucleotide sequence: TGCGCCAGCAGCCCCGGCCACAGCGGGAAATCCTACGAGCAGTACTTC. As protein: CASSPGHSGKSYEQYF. The J gene is TRBJ2-7, the V gene TRBV4-3, with 7 bases lining up with TRBD2. The CDR3 consists of 16 residues. V lost 4 bases, J lost 1 base, and 10 bases stayed unmatched. Per germline, CDR1 LGHNA and CDR2 YSLEER.

The chain uses TRBV18 and TRBJ2-1, with 10 bases fitting TRBD1. CDR1 and CDR2 from the germline V gene are KGHSH and LQKENI. The ends lost 5 bases at V and 15 bases at J; junction bases unmatched: 10. There are 13 residues in the CDR3. CDR3 nucleotides: TGTGCCAGCTCAACCCCAGGACAGGGGGTCGGGTTCTTC. Translating it yields CASSTPGQGVGFF.

V and J are TRBV6-6 and TRBJ1-1; TRBD1 matches at 9 bases. Germline trimming cut 6 bases from V and 1 base from J; bases unmatched to any gene: 6. The CDR3 length is 15 residues. Germline CDR1 reads MNHNY; CDR2 reads SVGAGI (reference sequence). CDR3 sequence reads: CASSHRGQGNTEAFF. The DNA of the CDR3 is TGTGCCAGCAGCCACAGGGGACAGGGGAACACTGAAGCTTTCTTT.

The CDR3 DNA is TGTGCCAGCAGTCCCGCGGGACAGTATTACGAGCAGTACTTC. Protein sequence: CASSPAGQYYEQYF. The chain uses TRBV28 and TRBJ2-7, with D tentatively TRBD1 (7 bases). The V end was cut by 5 bases, the J end by 4 bases, with 15 bases between. The length of the CDR3 is 14 residues. The germline CDR1 and CDR2 sequences are MDHEN and SYDVKM.

The CDR3 DNA sequence: TGCAGCGTTCCTGTAGACATGAACTATGGCTACACCTTC. Protein: CSVPVDMNYGYTF. This chain links TRBV29-1 with TRBJ1-2; D ambiguous. The CDR3 runs 13 residues. Germline-derived CDR1 and CDR2 are SQVTM and ANQGSEA. The V end lost 5 bases, the J end lost 2 bases, and 12 bases lay between the germline ends.

This clone was detected once. This chain connects TRBV6-2 or TRBV6-3 to TRBJ2-2; D perhaps matches TRBD2 (5 bases). Germline V gives CDR1 MNHEY, CDR2 SVGEGT. Trimming stripped 5 bases from V and 0 bases from J, with 10 bases between. The CDR3 sequence is 15 residues long. CDR3 in DNA: TGTGCCAGCAGTCTAACTAGTGCGAACACCGGGGAGCTGTTTTTT. Its translation: CASSLTSANTGELFF.

This clone occurred a few times. The V call is TRBV29-1, the J call TRBJ1-1; 8 positions match TRBD1. The germline V gene encodes CDR1 SQVTM and CDR2 ANQGSEA. J lost 3 bases, V lost 4 bases, and 7 bases had no gene match. The CDR3 consists of 14 residues. The DNA for the CDR3 is TGCAGCGTTGCAGGGGGCAGGGGAGACACTGAAGCTTTCTTT. It is translated as CSVAGGRGDTEAFF.

V gene TRBV6-5 combines with J gene TRBJ2-5; unclear D gene. The V and J ends lost 2 bases and 2 bases respectively, with 6 bases between them. The CDR3 runs to 13 residues. Germline lookup yields CDR1 MNHEY and CDR2 SVGAGI. The CDR3 DNA follows: TGTGCCAGCAGTTACCACCAGCAAGAGACCCAGTACTTC. Translation gives CASSYHQQETQYF.

The rearrangement links TRBV2 to TRBJ1-5; no firm D call. V was pared by 0 bases and J by 6 bases, with 12 bases between. The CDR3 sequence is 15 residues long. Germline V lookup: CDR1 SNHLY, CDR2 FYNNEI. The CDR3 nucleotides are TGTGCCAGCAGTGAAGCGAGGGCAGGCCCTCAGCCCCAGCATTTT. As protein: CASSEARAGPQPQHF.

This clone was recorded a few times. CDR3 sequence reads: CASSVGQGGYNEQFF. DNA for the CDR3: TGTGCCAGCAGCGTAGGACAGGGGGGATACAATGAGCAGTTCTTC. The chain employs TRBV9 and TRBJ2-1; 9 bases fit TRBD1. With V trimmed by 0 bases and J by 4 bases, 2 bases remained unmatched. CDR1 is SGDLS and CDR2 is YYNGEE in the germline V gene. This CDR3 has 15 amino acids. Full variable domain (missing parts from reference TRBV9 and TRBJ2-1): DSGVTQTPKHLITATGQRVTLRCSPRSGDLSVYWYQQSLDQGLQFLIQYYNGEERAKGNILERFSAQQFPDLHSELNLSSLELGDSALYFCASSVGQGGYNEQFFGPGTRLTVL.

The CDR3 sequence is CASAGYYGYTF. CDR3 sequence (DNA): TGTGCCAGCGCCGGGTACTATGGCTACACCTTC. The V gene is TRBV12-3 or TRBV12-4, the J gene TRBJ1-2; D call uncertain. This CDR3 is built from 11 residues. Trimming removed 8 bases at V and 3 bases at J, with 7 bases between.

The V gene is TRBV19, the J gene TRBJ1-1; TRBD1 agrees at 7 bases. Germline-derived CDR1 and CDR2 are LNHDA and SQIVND (reference sequence). V was pared by 5 bases and J by 4 bases, with 4 bases of the junction left unmatched. The CDR3 contains 13 residues. The CDR3 spells CASSVRGTTEAFF. In DNA, the CDR3 is TGTGCCAGTAGTGTCAGGGGGACCACTGAAGCTTTCTTT.

V usage is TRBV10-2 and J usage is TRBJ2-3; 7 positions match TRBD2. The CDR3 runs 15 residues. In germline, CDR1 is WSHSY, CDR2 SAAADI. With 1 base clipped from V and 2 bases from J, the junction kept 3 bases outside the gene matches. The CDR3 DNA is TGCGCCAGCAGTGAGTGGGACTACGACACAGATACGCAGTATTTT. It encodes CASSEWDYDTDTQYF.

CDR3 in amino acids: CASSSRANYGYTF. The CDR3 DNA reads as TGCGCCAGCAGCTCTAGAGCTAACTATGGCTACACCTTC. The V call is TRBV5-1, the J call TRBJ1-2; no firm D call. CDR3 length: 13 residues. The germline V gene has CDR1 SGHRS and CDR2 YFSETQ. Trimming stripped 3 bases from V and 0 bases from J, with 6 bases between.

The chain combines TRBV5-1 with TRBJ1-4; D not resolved. The CDR3 has 15 amino acids. Germline-derived CDR1 and CDR2 are SGHRS and YFSETQ. Trimming removed 4 bases from V and 5 bases from J, with 15 bases in between. The CDR3 nucleotides are TGCGCCAGCAGCCCATACAGCAATCCGAATGAAAAACTGTTTTTT. As protein: CASSPYSNPNEKLFF.

This chain connects TRBV30 to TRBJ2-1, with TRBD1 as a possible D gene (5 bases). This CDR3 has 11 amino acids. Trimming cost V 8 bases and J 7 bases, with 12 bases left between them. The germline CDR1 and CDR2 sequences are GTSNPN and SVGIG (reference sequence). The CDR3 region has the DNA TGTGCCGGCCTAAGGACAAATGAGCAGTTCTTC. Residues: CAGLRTNEQFF.

The J gene is TRBJ2-1, the V gene TRBV29-1, with 10 bases aligning to TRBD2. Germline CDR1 SQVTM, CDR2 ANQGSEA. The CDR3 is 14 residues long. With V trimmed by 4 bases and J by 5 bases, 5 bases remained unmatched. The CDR3 loop is CSVVGTSDNNEQFF. CDR3 nucleotide sequence: TGCAGCGTTGTCGGGACTAGCGATAACAATGAGCAGTTCTTC.

This clone is a singleton in its sample. The chain carries TRBV12-3 or TRBV12-4 and TRBJ2-7; D call uncertain. This CDR3 comprises 13 residues. V lost 0 bases and J 6 bases, leaving 9 bases between the germline ends. CDR3 in amino acids: CASSLALAAEQYF. CDR3 in DNA: TGTGCCAGCAGTTTAGCGCTGGCGGCCGAGCAGTACTTC.